The 13 T cell receptor beta chains below come from one sample, sequenced in a study of technical replicates of blood from several donors. Sequencing was performed with immunoSEQ multiplex PCR; in TCRdb, only in-frame clones are kept and a portion is missing. The data contain under 100,000 clones, 96% of them singletons. The sequenced sample consisted of T cells isolated from PBMCs. Receptors originate from a human donor in good health.

V is TRBV6-5 and J is TRBJ2-5; 9 bases match TRBD1. The J call may not be correct, given that the DNA end is closer to TRBJ2-7. Germline lookup yields CDR1 MNHEY and CDR2 SVGAGI. CDR3 length: 14 residues. This CDR3 reads CASSYSDRGYEQYF. As DNA, the CDR3 is TGTGCCAGCAGTTACTCGGACAGGGGCTACGAGCAGTACTTC.

The chain combines TRBV27 with TRBJ2-7; 9 bases line up with TRBD1. Germline V gene lookup returns CDR1 MNHEY and CDR2 SMNVEV (reference sequence). The CDR3 totals 15 residues. V lost 6 bases, J lost 2 bases, and 8 bases stayed unmatched. The CDR3 loop is CASREAGTGPYEQYF. CDR3 bases: TGTGCCAGCAGAGAGGCCGGGACAGGGCCCTACGAGCAGTACTTC.

The genes are TRBV7-9 and TRBJ2-2, with D unclear. Germline lookup yields CDR1 SEHNR and CDR2 FQNEAQ (reference sequence). Trimming removed 1 base from V and 8 bases from J, with 8 bases in between. The CDR3 extends over 13 amino acids. As DNA, the CDR3 is TGTGCCAGCAGCTTAGAATCCGGGGGGGAGCTGTTTTTT. Amino acid sequence: CASSLESGGELFF. Supplemented by reference TRBV7-9 and TRBJ2-2, the full variable domain reads DTGVSQNPRHKITKRGQNVTFRCDPISEHNRLYWYRQTLGQGPEFLTYFQNEAQLEKSRLLSDRFSAERPKGSFSTLEIQRTEQGDSAMYLCASSLESGGELFFGEGSRLTVL.

V gene TRBV9 combines with J gene TRBJ1-2; weak D call: TRBD1 (6 bases). The germline gives CDR1 SGDLS, CDR2 YYNGEE. Trimming cost V 3 bases and J 1 base, with 13 bases left between them. The CDR3 extends over 15 amino acids. CDR3 amino acids: CASSDSNRDNYGYTF. For the CDR3, the DNA is TGTGCCAGCAGCGACTCAAACAGGGATAACTATGGCTACACCTTC.

The chain joins TRBV4-1 to TRBJ1-1; D is uncertain. Germline values: CDR1 MGHRA, CDR2 YSYEKL. V was pared by 3 bases and J by 4 bases, with 3 bases between. The CDR3 loop spans 11 amino acids. CDR3 sequence reads: CASSHFTEAFF. In DNA form, the CDR3 reads TGCGCCAGCAGCCACTTCACTGAAGCTTTCTTT.

This sequence joins TRBV27 and TRBJ1-4, with D possibly TRBD1 on 5 matching bases. Between the trimmed V and J ends, which lost 2 bases and 2 bases, there was a span of 12 bases. Germline lookup yields CDR1 MNHEY and CDR2 SMNVEV (reference sequence). This CDR3 is 16 amino acids long. This CDR3 reads CASSLNPGLTNEKLFF. The DNA of the CDR3 is TGTGCCAGCAGTTTAAACCCGGGACTGACTAATGAAAAACTGTTTTTT.

This clone appeared once. This sequence joins TRBV9 and TRBJ2-5; D possibly corresponds to TRBD1 (6 bases). CDR1 and CDR2 from the germline V gene are SGDLS and YYNGEE. Between the trimmed V and J ends, which lost 2 bases and 3 bases, there was a span of 8 bases. The CDR3 has 13 amino acids. CDR3 sequence (DNA): TGTGCCAGCAGCGTGGGGGACAAAGAGACCCAGTACTTC. This translates into CASSVGDKETQYF.

V is TRBV27 and J is TRBJ2-1, with TRBD2 identical over 11 bases. Germline assignment: CDR1 MNHEY and CDR2 SMNVEV (reference sequence). V lost 5 bases and J lost 3; bases outside the gene matches: 6. CDR3 size: 16 residues. For the CDR3, the DNA is TGTGCCAGCAGTAAACTAGCGGGAGAAAACTACAATGAGCAGTTCTTC. This codes for CASSKLAGENYNEQFF.

The V gene is TRBV21-1, the J gene TRBJ2-7; the table's D call, TRBD2, has no DNA check behind it. TRBV21-1 has pseudogene status. The CDR3 loop spans 15 amino acids. CDR3 loop: CASSKAATSCYEQYF. The CDR3 DNA sequence: TGTGCCAGCAGCAAAGCTGCGACTAGCTGCTACGAGCAGTACTTC.

The chain carries TRBV27 and TRBJ2-7; 7 nucleotides match TRBD2. CDR1 MNHEY and CDR2 SMNVEV come from the germline V gene (reference sequence). V was clipped by 3 bases and J by 1 base; unmatched bases: 6. The CDR3 length is 15 residues. The CDR3 DNA sequence: TGTGCCAGCAGTTTTCGGGGGGACGGTTCCTACGAGCAGTACTTC. Translation gives CASSFRGDGSYEQYF.

V usage is TRBV4-3 and J usage is TRBJ1-2; D is possibly TRBD1 (5 bases). The CDR3 loop spans 14 amino acids. The ends were cut back, 0 bases at V and 4 bases at J, with 9 bases in the middle. Germline V gene lookup returns CDR1 LGHNA and CDR2 YSLEER. The CDR3 DNA sequence: TGCGCCAGCAGCCAAGAACAGGTCACCTATGGCTACACCTTC. Protein sequence: CASSQEQVTYGYTF.

The V call is TRBV29-1, the J call TRBJ1-2; 10 nucleotides line up with TRBD1. The CDR3 is made up of 14 amino acids. Germline V lookup: CDR1 SQVTM, CDR2 ANQGSEA. Losses at the gene ends were 7 bases for V and 8 bases for J; bases not matched to a gene: 13. The CDR3 region is CSATKTGGQGGYTF. The CDR3 DNA follows: TGCAGCGCTACAAAGACAGGGGGCCAAGGGGGCTACACCTTC. Variable domain in full (rest from reference TRBV29-1 and TRBJ1-2): SAVISQKPSRDICQRGTSLTIQCQVDSQVTMMFWYRQQPGQSLTLIATANQGSEATYESGFVIDKFPISRPNLTFSTLTVSNMSPEDSSIYLCSATKTGGQGGYTFGSGTRLTVV.

The rearrangement joins TRBV5-4 to TRBJ2-7; 7 bases are shared with TRBD1. This CDR3 is 13 amino acids long. Trimming removed 4 bases from V and 1 base from J; junction bases left unmatched: 2. CDR1 and CDR2 from the germline V gene are SGHNT and YYREEE (reference sequence). Written as DNA, the CDR3 is TGTGCCAGCAGCCCAGGGGGTTCCTACGAGCAGTACTTC. Residues: CASSPGGSYEQYF. Using reference TRBV5-4 and TRBJ2-7 for the parts outside the CDR3, the full variable domain is ETGVTQSPTHLIKTRGQQVTLRCSSQSGHNTVSWYQQALGQGPQFIFQYYREEENGRGNFPPRFSGLQFPNYSSELNVNALELDDSALYLCASSPGGSYEQYFGPGTRLTVT.